These 16 T cell receptor beta chains came from one sample sequenced in a study of blood T cells in healthy people across ages (dated by TCRdb to between 2014 and 2017). Libraries came from 5' RACE. The sequencing machine was an Illumina HiSeq 2500. A second PCR of roughly 6 to 12 cycles was run with a J-beta primer mix and a sample-barcoded 5' primer. TCRdb ran its own pipeline on the public reads, namely fastp trimming at Q25 and MiXCR clone calling, and kept in-frame beta chains. Records with the same CDR3 protein are collapsed into one entry carrying the most frequent genes and DNA. This sample lists roughly 800,000 distinct CDR3 sequences; 58% were detected once. The ten largest make up around 20% of the sample. Source material: blood. The receptors were gathered from a man aged 25-45 years in good health.

The chain joins TRBV29-1 to TRBJ2-7; TRBD1 or TRBD2 may be the D gene (5 bases each). Deletions cut 3 bases from V and 5 bases from J, with 20 bases between. The CDR3 is 15 amino acids. Germline V CDR1 and CDR2: SQVTM, ANQGSEA. The CDR3 reads CSVEDAGAGSDEQYF. Here the CDR3 DNA reads TGCAGCGTTGAGGACGCTGGGGCAGGGAGCGACGAGCAGTACTTC.

This clonotype was detected only once. The chain couples TRBV25-1 to TRBJ2-5, with TRBD1 as a possible D gene (5 bases). The V end lost 6 bases, the J end lost 11 bases, and 16 bases lay between the germline ends. Germline V CDR1 and CDR2: MGHDK, SYGVNS. The CDR3 length is 12 residues. DNA for the CDR3: TGTGCCAGCAGCGCTACAGGAAATGAGCAGTACTTC. This sequence encodes CASSATGNEQYF. The whole variable domain, remainder taken from reference TRBV25-1 and TRBJ2-5, is EADIYQTPRYLVIGTGKKITLECSQTMGHDKMYWYQQDPGMELHLIHYSYGVNSTEKGDLSSESTVSRIRTEHFPLTLESARPSHTSQYLCASSATGNEQYFGPGTRLLVL.

The V call is TRBV19, the J call TRBJ2-2; 11 nucleotides line up with TRBD1. The germline CDR1 and CDR2 sequences are LNHDA and SQIVND (reference sequence). This CDR3 has 14 residues. V lost 8 bases and J lost 6; bases outside the gene matches: 5. CDR3 nucleotides: TGTGCCAGTCGGGACAGGGGGTCTGCCGGGGAGCTGTTTTTT. Its protein product is CASRDRGSAGELFF.

The rearrangement joins TRBV7-9 to TRBJ2-5; D possibly corresponds to TRBD1 (5 bases). The germline V gene encodes CDR1 SEHNR and CDR2 FQNEAQ (reference sequence). The CDR3 spans 16 residues. The V end was cut by 5 bases, the J end by 11 bases, with 27 bases between. In nucleotides, the CDR3 is TGTGCCAGCAGCCCCGTAGGCAGGGCGGAGAGGAATGAGCAGTACTTC. It encodes CASSPVGRAERNEQYF. Full variable domain (outside the CDR3, taken from reference TRBV7-9 and TRBJ2-5): DTGVSQNPRHKITKRGQNVTFRCDPISEHNRLYWYRQTLGQGPEFLTYFQNEAQLEKSRLLSDRFSAERPKGSFSTLEIQRTEQGDSAMYLCASSPVGRAERNEQYFGPGTRLLVL.

This chain links TRBV6-4 with TRBJ2-1; possibly TRBD2 for D (5 bases). CDR1 MRHNA and CDR2 SNTAGT come from the germline V gene. The CDR3 is made up of 16 amino acids. The germline V and J ends were trimmed by 10 bases and 6 bases, with 25 bases remaining between them. In DNA form, the CDR3 reads TGTGCCACCAGACCAGCCCTAGCAGAGGTCTTCAATGAGCAGTTCTTC. Its translation: CATRPALAEVFNEQFF.

The chain is built from TRBV10-3 and TRBJ2-3; perhaps TRBD2 as D (5 bases). The V end lost 4 bases, the J end lost 7 bases, and 9 bases lay between the germline ends. Germline-derived CDR1 and CDR2 are ENHRY and SYGVKD. The CDR3 runs 12 residues. The CDR3 region is CAISADSHTQYF. For the CDR3, the DNA is TGTGCCATCAGTGCGGACTCCCATACGCAGTATTTT.

This clonotype has a handful of counts. The rearrangement uses TRBV6-5 and TRBJ2-5, with 9 bases lining up with TRBD2. V lost 0 bases to trimming and J lost 11 bases; unmatched junction nucleotides: 7. The germline gives CDR1 MNHEY, CDR2 SVGAGI. This CDR3 spans 14 amino acids. In DNA form, the CDR3 reads TGTGCCAGCAGTTACTCTAGCGGGAGCGGTGAGCAGTACTTC. Translating it yields CASSYSSGSGEQYF.

This clonotype was seen only a few times. V gene TRBV10-3 combines with J gene TRBJ2-1; D gene uncertain. The CDR3 runs to 16 residues. The V and J ends lost 5 bases and 0 bases respectively, with 14 bases between them. Per germline, CDR1 ENHRY and CDR2 SYGVKD. This CDR3 reads CAISNGILSSYNEQFF. The CDR3 DNA follows: TGTGCCATCAGTAATGGAATTTTGAGCTCCTACAATGAGCAGTTCTTC.

The chain carries TRBV20-1 and TRBJ2-7; D possibly matches TRBD1 or TRBD2 (5 bases each). The CDR3 loop spans 12 amino acids. From germline, CDR1 is DFQATT and CDR2 SNEGSKA (reference sequence). V shed 3 bases and J shed 2 bases, with 8 bases lying between them. CDR3 sequence reads: CSASGATYEQYF. CDR3 nucleotides: TGCAGTGCTAGCGGGGCTACCTACGAGCAGTACTTC.

As for this clonotype: Compared with germline, one end of the junction differs, possibly owing to a read error. The chain couples TRBV7-2 to TRBJ2-2, with TRBD1 as a possible D gene (5 bases). This CDR3 has 16 amino acids. The germline V gene has CDR1 SGHTA and CDR2 FQGNSA. CDR3 sequence (DNA): TGTGCCTGCAGCCGATTAACTACGGGCAGGGCCGGGGAGCTGTTTTTT. This encodes CACSRLTTGRAGELFF.

The chain has TRBV27 and TRBJ2-5; TRBD1 or TRBD2 may be the D gene (5 bases each). The CDR3 length is 15 residues. Germline CDR1 reads MNHEY; CDR2 reads SMNVEV (reference sequence). V lost 2 bases, J lost 11 bases, and 21 bases lay in between. CDR3 bases: TGTGCCAGCAGTTTAACGTCCGGGACCAGTGGAGTGCAGTACTTC. Translation: CASSLTSGTSGVQYF.

The rearrangement links TRBV7-9 to TRBJ1-1, with a tentative D call TRBD1 (5 bases). The CDR3 length is 13 residues. V was shortened by 8 bases and J by 6 bases, with 16 bases between the two germline ends. Germline lookup yields CDR1 SEHNR and CDR2 FQNEAQ (reference sequence). Written as DNA, the CDR3 is TGTGCCAGCGCGGGGGGGGGACCTCCTGAAGCTTTCTTT. It yields the protein CASAGGGPPEAFF.

This rearrangement joins TRBV19 to TRBJ2-1, with 11 positions matching TRBD2. Germline loops: CDR1 LNHDA, CDR2 SQIVND (reference sequence). The CDR3 sequence is 14 residues long. Trimming cost V 9 bases and J 6 bases; bases outside gene matches: 7. In nucleotides, the CDR3 is TGTGCCAGCGCCCCCGGGACTAGCGGCAATGAGCAGTTCTTC. Amino acid sequence: CASAPGTSGNEQFF. Looking up the rest from reference TRBV19 and TRBJ2-1 gives the full variable domain: DGGITQSPKYLFRKEGQNVTLSCEQNLNHDAMYWYRQDPGQGLRLIYYSQIVNDFQKGDIAEGYSVSREKKESFPLTVTSAQKNPTAFYLCASAPGTSGNEQFFGPGTRLTVL.

In its sample, this clonotype was seen many times. This chain connects TRBV7-9 to TRBJ2-4; D unclear. Germline V gene lookup returns CDR1 SEHNR and CDR2 FQNEAQ (reference sequence). The CDR3 is 10 residues long. V shed 8 bases and J shed 7 bases, with 6 bases lying between them. CDR3 in DNA: TGTGCCAGCGGAACTAACATTCAGTACTTC. This gives the protein CASGTNIQYF.

This clonotype was observed a handful of times. The chain is built from TRBV20-1 and TRBJ1-6, with D possibly TRBD1 on 6 matching bases. Trimming left V 3 bases short and J 8 bases short, with 11 bases between. Germline CDR1 DFQATT, CDR2 SNEGSKA (reference sequence). The CDR3 has 13 residues. The CDR3 coding sequence is TGCAGTGCTAGGCTGGGGGCTCATTCACCCCTCCACTTT. As protein: CSARLGAHSPLHF.

The rearrangement links TRBV27 to TRBJ2-1; D may be TRBD1 (7 bases). This CDR3 has 13 residues. Germline loops: CDR1 MNHEY, CDR2 SMNVEV (reference sequence). V lost 5 bases and J 4 bases, leaving 9 bases between the germline ends. This chain's CDR3 is CASSAGQYNEQFF. CDR3 nucleotides: TGTGCCAGCAGTGCGGGACAGTACAATGAGCAGTTCTTC.